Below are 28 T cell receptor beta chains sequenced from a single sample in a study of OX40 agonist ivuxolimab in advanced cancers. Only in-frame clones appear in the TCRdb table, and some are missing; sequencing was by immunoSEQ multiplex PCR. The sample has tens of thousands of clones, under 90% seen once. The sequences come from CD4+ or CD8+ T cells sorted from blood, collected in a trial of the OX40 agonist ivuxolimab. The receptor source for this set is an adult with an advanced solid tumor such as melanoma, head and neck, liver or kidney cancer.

CDR3 coding DNA: TGTGCCAGCAGCTTGCCTAGCGGGAACACCGGGGAGCTGTTTTTT. This translates into CASSLPSGNTGELFF. The chain links TRBV5-4 to TRBJ2-2; 7 bases match TRBD2. CDR3 size: 15 residues. V dropped 1 base and J dropped 1; count of bases not matched to a gene: 1. Germline V gene lookup returns CDR1 SGHNT and CDR2 YYREEE (reference sequence).

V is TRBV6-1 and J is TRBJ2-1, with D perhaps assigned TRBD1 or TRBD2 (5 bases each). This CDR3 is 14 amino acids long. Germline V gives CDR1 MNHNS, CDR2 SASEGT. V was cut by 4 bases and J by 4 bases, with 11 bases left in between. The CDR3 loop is CASSVGPTYNEQFF. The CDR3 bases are TGTGCCAGCAGTGTGGGACCGACTTACAATGAGCAGTTCTTC.

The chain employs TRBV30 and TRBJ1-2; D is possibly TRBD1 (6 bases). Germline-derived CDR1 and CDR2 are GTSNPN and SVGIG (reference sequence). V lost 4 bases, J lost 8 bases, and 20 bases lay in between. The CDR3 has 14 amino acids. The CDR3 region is CAWTMGGATLGYTF. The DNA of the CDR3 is TGTGCCTGGACCATGGGGGGGGCGACCCTCGGCTACACCTTC.

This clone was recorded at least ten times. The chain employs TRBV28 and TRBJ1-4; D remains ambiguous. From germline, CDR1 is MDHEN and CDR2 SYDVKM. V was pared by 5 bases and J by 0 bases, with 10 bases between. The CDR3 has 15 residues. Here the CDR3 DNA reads TGTGCCAGCAGTCCCCGGCCAGCAACTAATGAAAAACTGTTTTTT. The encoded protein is CASSPRPATNEKLFF.

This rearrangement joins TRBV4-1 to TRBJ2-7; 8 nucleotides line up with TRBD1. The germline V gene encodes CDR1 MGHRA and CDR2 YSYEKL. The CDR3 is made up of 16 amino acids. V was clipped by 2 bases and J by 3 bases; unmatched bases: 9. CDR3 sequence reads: CASSQPPQGVYYEQYF. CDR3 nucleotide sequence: TGCGCCAGCAGCCAACCCCCACAGGGGGTGTACTACGAGCAGTACTTC.

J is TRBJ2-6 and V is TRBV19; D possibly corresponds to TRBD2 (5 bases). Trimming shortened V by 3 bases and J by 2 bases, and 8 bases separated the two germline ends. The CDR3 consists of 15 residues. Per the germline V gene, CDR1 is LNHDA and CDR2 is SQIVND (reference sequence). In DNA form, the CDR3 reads TGTGCCAGTAGTATGGGGAGCGCTGGGGCCAACGTCCTGACTTTC. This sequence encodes CASSMGSAGANVLTF.

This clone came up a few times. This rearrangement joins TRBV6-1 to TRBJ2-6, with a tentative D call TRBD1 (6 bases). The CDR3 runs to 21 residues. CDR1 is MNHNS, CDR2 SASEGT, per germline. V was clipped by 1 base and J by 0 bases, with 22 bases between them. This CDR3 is CASSEVRSYRDETSGANVLTF. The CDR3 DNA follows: TGTGCCAGCAGTGAAGTAAGGAGTTACAGGGATGAAACCTCTGGGGCCAACGTCCTGACTTTC.

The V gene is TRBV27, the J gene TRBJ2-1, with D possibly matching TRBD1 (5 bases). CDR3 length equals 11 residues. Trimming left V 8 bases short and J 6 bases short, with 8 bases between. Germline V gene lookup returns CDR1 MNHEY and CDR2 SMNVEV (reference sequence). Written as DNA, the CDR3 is TGTGCCAGCGGTCAGGGCAATGAGCAGTTCTTC. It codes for CASGQGNEQFF.

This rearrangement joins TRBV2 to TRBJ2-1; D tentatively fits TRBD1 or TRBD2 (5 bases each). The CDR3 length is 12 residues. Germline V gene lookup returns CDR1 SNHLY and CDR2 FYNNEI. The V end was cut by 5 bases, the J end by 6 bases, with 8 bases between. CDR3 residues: CASSRDANEQFF. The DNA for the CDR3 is TGTGCCAGCAGTAGGGACGCCAATGAGCAGTTCTTC. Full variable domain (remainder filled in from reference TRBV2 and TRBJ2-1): EPEVTQTPSHQVTQMGQEVILRCVPISNHLYFYWYRQILGQKVEFLVSFYNNEISEKSEIFDDQFSVERPDGSNFTLKIRSTKLEDSAMYFCASSRDANEQFFGPGTRLTVL.

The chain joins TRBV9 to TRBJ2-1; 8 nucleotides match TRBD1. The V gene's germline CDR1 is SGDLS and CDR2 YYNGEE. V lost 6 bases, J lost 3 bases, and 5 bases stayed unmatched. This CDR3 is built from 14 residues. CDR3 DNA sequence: TGTGCCAGCAACCTCGGGACAGGCTACAATGAGCAGTTCTTC. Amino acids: CASNLGTGYNEQFF.

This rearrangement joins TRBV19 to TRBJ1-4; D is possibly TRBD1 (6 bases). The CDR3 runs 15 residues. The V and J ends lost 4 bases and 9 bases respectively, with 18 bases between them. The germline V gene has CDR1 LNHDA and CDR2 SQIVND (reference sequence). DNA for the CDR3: TGTGCCAGTAGTACCAACAACGGGGGCGATCAAAAACTGTTTTTT. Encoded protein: CASSTNNGGDQKLFF.

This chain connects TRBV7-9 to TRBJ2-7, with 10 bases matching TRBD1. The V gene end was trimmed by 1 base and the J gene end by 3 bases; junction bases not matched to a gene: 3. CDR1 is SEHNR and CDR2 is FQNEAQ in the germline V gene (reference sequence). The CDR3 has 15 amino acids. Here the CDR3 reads CASSLVRDRGYEQYF. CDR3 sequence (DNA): TGTGCCAGCAGCTTAGTCCGGGACAGGGGCTACGAGCAGTACTTC.

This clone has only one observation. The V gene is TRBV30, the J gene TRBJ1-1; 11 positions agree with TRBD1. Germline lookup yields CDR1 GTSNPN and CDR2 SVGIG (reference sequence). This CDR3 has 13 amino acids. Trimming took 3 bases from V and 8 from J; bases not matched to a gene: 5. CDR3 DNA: TGTGCCTGGAGCGGGACAGGGGGACTAGAAGCTTTCTTT. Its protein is CAWSGTGGLEAFF.

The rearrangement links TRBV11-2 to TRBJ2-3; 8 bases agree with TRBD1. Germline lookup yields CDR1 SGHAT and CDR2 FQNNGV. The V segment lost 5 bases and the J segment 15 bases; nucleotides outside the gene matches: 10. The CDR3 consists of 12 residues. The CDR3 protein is CASSPEGTGLYF. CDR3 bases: TGTGCCAGCAGCCCCGAGGGGACAGGATTATATTTT.

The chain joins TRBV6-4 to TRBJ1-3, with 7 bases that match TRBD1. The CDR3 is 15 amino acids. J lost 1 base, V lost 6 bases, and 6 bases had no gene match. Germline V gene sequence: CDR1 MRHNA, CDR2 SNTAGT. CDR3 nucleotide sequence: TGTGCCAGCAGAGAGACAGGGACATCTGGAAACACCATATATTTT. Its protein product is CASRETGTSGNTIYF.

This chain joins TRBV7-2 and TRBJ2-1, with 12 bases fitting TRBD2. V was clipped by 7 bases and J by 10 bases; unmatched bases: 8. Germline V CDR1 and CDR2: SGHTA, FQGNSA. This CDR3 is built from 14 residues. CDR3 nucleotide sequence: TGTGCCAGCACCCAGACTAGCGGGAGAACCGAGCAGTTCTTC. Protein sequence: CASTQTSGRTEQFF.

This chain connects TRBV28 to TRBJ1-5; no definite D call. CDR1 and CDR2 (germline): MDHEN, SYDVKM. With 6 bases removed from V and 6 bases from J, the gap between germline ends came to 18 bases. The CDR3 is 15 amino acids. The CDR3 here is CASSLTLNGGQPQHF. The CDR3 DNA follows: TGTGCCAGCAGCCTCACACTTAATGGCGGTCAGCCCCAGCATTTT.

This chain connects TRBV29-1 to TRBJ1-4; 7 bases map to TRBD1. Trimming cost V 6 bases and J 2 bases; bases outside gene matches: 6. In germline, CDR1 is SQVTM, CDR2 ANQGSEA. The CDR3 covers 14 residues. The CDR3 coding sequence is TGCAGCGTGGTTGGGGACAGCACTAATGAAAAACTGTTTTTT. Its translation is CSVVGDSTNEKLFF.

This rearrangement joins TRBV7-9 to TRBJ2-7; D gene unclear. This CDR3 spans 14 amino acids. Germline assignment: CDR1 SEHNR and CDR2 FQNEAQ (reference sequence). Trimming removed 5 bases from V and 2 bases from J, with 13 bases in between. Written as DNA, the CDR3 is TGTGCCAGCAGCAGCCTCCTGATTCCCTACGAGCAGTACTTC. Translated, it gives CASSSLLIPYEQYF.

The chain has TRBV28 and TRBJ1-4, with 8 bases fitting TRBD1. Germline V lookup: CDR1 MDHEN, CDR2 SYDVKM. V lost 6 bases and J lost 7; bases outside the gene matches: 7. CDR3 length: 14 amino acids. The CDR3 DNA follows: TGTGCCAGCAGGATCGGGACAGGAGTTGAAAAACTGTTTTTT. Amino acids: CASRIGTGVEKLFF.

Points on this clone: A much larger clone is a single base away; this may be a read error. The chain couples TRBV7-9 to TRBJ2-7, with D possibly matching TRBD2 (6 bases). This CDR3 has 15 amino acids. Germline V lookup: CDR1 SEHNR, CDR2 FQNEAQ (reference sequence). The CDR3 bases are TGTGCCCGCAGCTTAACACCTACGGGAGACTACGAGCAGTACTTC. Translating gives CARSLTPTGDYEQYF.

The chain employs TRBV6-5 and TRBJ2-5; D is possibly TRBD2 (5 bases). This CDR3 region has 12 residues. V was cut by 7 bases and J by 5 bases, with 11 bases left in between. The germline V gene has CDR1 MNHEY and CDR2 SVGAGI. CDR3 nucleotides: TGTGCCAGCACCCCGGGCGGGGAGACCCAGTACTTC. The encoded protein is CASTPGGETQYF.

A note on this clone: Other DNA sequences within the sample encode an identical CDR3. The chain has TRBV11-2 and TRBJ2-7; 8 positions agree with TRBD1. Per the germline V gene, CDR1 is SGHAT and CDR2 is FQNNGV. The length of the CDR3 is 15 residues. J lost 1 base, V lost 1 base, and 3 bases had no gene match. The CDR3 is CASSLGTGRSYEQYF. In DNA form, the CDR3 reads TGTGCCAGCAGCTTAGGGACAGGGAGGTCCTACGAGCAGTACTTC.

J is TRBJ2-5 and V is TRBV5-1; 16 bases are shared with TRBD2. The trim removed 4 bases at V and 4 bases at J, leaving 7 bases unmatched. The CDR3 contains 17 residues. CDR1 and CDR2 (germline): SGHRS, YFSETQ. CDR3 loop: CASSVGTSGGAGETQYF. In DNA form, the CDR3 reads TGCGCCAGCAGCGTAGGGACTAGCGGGGGGGCCGGAGAGACCCAGTACTTC.

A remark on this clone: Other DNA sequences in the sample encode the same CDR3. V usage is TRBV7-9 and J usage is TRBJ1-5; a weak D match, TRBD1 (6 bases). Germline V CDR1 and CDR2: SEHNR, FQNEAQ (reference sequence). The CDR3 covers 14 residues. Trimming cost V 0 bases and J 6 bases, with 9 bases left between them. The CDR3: CASSLAGGVQPQHF. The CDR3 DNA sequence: TGTGCCAGCAGCTTAGCAGGGGGAGTTCAGCCCCAGCATTTT.

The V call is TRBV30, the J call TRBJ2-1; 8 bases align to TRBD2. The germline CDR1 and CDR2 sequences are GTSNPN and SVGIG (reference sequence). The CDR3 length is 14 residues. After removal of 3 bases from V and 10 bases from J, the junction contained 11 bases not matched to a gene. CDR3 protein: CAWREAGEWNEQFF. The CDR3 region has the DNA TGTGCCTGGAGAGAAGCGGGAGAATGGAACGAGCAGTTCTTC.

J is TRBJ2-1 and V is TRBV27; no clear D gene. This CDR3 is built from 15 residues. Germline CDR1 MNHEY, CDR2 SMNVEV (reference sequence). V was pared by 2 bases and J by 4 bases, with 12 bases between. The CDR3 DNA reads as TGTGCCAGCAGTTTACGTCTCGGAGCTTACAATGAGCAGTTCTTC. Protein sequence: CASSLRLGAYNEQFF.

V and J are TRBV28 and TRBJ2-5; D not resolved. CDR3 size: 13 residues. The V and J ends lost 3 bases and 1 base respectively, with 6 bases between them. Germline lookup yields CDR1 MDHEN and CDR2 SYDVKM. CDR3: CASSLWTQETQYF. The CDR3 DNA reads TGTGCCAGCAGTTTGTGGACCCAAGAGACCCAGTACTTC.